This T cell receptor (beta chain) is drawn from a study of blood T cell repertoires in COVID-19. Study background: Sources were T cells, B-cell-depleted T cells, or PBMCs; the material itself was cDNA or gDNA.

There are 15 residues in the CDR3. The ends lost 5 bases at V and 0 bases at J; junction bases unmatched: 5. In germline, CDR1 is MNHEY, CDR2 SVGEGT. Measured with immunoSEQ multiplex PCR; TCRdb has only the in-frame clones, and not every one. The sample comprises some 91,000 clones, around 78% of which are singletons, and approximately 10% rests with the top ten. The material sequenced was peripheral blood. V gene TRBV6-2 or TRBV6-3 combines with J gene TRBJ2-3; 7 bases line up with TRBD2. The receptor comes from a human donor in a cohort sampled during active COVID-19. In DNA, the CDR3 is TGTGCCAGCAGTCCGGGGGGAGGGAGCACAGATACGCAGTATTTT. Translated, it gives CASSPGGGSTDTQYF.